One and the same sample provided the 16 T cell receptor beta chains below, sequenced in a study of blood T cells in healthy people across ages. It was with a sample-barcoded 5' primer and a J-beta primer mix that a second PCR of roughly 7 to 11 cycles was run. A single record per CDR3 protein comes from TCRdb applying MiXCR to the 5' RACE reads. The sample gives fewer than 2,000,000 distinct CDR3 sequences, around 36% of which show up once; 10% to 12% is in the top ten. The sample taken for sequencing was blood. The receptor source for this set is a woman aged 30 to 39 in good health.

This chain links TRBV20-1 with TRBJ2-1; 8 bases are a match to TRBD2. The CDR3 has 12 amino acids. V was clipped by 8 bases and J by 9 bases; unmatched bases: 9. In germline, CDR1 is DFQATT, CDR2 SNEGSKA (reference sequence). DNA of the CDR3: TGCAGTACGGGGACTAGAAGCGGTGAGCAGTTCTTC. Protein: CSTGTRSGEQFF.

This clonotype appeared a few times. The chain joins TRBV29-1 to TRBJ1-2, with unresolved D. CDR3 length: 9 amino acids. Germline values: CDR1 SQVTM, CDR2 ANQGSEA. V lost 4 bases and J 11 bases, leaving 8 bases between the germline ends. CDR3 sequence reads: CSVGEEYTF. In DNA, the CDR3 is TGCAGCGTTGGGGAGGAATACACCTTC.

This sequence joins TRBV20-1 and TRBJ1-2; D not certain. The germline gives CDR1 DFQATT, CDR2 SNEGSKA (reference sequence). CDR3 length: 17 residues. The V end was cut by 7 bases, the J end by 1 base, with 25 bases between. CDR3: CSEGSDLGPYFNYGYTF. CDR3 in DNA: TGCAGTGAAGGGTCAGACCTCGGACCGTACTTTAACTATGGCTACACCTTC.

The sample holds a few counts of this clonotype. V is TRBV6-1 and J is TRBJ2-7; 9 bases are a match to TRBD2. The CDR3 consists of 14 residues. Germline assignment: CDR1 MNHNS and CDR2 SASEGT. With 3 bases clipped from V and 10 bases from J, the junction kept 10 bases outside the gene matches. CDR3 nucleotide sequence: TGTGCCAGCAGTGATAGGGGACTAGCATTCGAACAGTACTTC. Translated, it gives CASSDRGLAFEQYF.

The chain combines TRBV5-6 with TRBJ2-2, with a weak D call TRBD2 (5 bases). The V end was cut by 2 bases, the J end by 1 base, with 15 bases between. From germline, CDR1 is SGHDT and CDR2 YYEEEE. This CDR3 has 17 residues. As DNA, the CDR3 is TGTGCCAGCAGCTTAAACGACCAGGACTGGAACACCGGGGAGCTGTTTTTT. Translating gives CASSLNDQDWNTGELFF.

The chain carries TRBV12-3 or TRBV12-4 and TRBJ2-7; maybe TRBD2 (5 bases). The germline V and J ends were trimmed by 3 bases and 7 bases, with 7 bases remaining between them. CDR3 size: 11 residues. CDR3 bases: TGTGCCAGCAGTTTGAGGGTTGAGCAGTACTTC. Residues: CASSLRVEQYF.

This clonotype has a handful of counts. Here the CDR3 reads CASSLSLRAVNYGYTF. CDR3 sequence (DNA): TGTGCCAGCAGCTTATCCCTCCGTGCGGTGAACTATGGCTACACCTTC. The chain couples TRBV7-2 to TRBJ1-2; D call uncertain. Looked up from germline, CDR1 is SGHTA and CDR2 is FQGNSA. This CDR3 contains 16 residues. V lost 2 bases, J lost 2 bases, and 15 bases lay in between.

This clonotype was counted between two and nine times. The chain uses TRBV9 and TRBJ1-4; D is unclear. The CDR3 covers 15 residues. V lost 4 bases, J lost 2 bases, and 12 bases lay in between. The germline V gene encodes CDR1 SGDLS and CDR2 YYNGEE. CDR3 loop: CASSPSGITNEKLFF. The CDR3 DNA follows: TGTGCCAGCAGCCCGAGCGGGATCACTAATGAAAAACTGTTTTTT.

The chain has TRBV9 and TRBJ2-1; D gene unclear. This CDR3 has 15 amino acids. The ends were cut back, 3 bases at V and 4 bases at J, with 14 bases in the middle. The germline gives CDR1 SGDLS, CDR2 YYNGEE. CDR3 amino acids: CASSGPVGSYNEQFF. The CDR3, as DNA: TGTGCCAGCAGCGGACCTGTGGGCAGTTACAATGAGCAGTTCTTC.

This clonotype was counted a single time. The CDR3: CASSLLGVRLEETQYF. In nucleotides, the CDR3 is TGTGCCAGCAGTTTATTGGGCGTACGGCTCGAAGAGACCCAGTACTTC. The chain joins TRBV28 to TRBJ2-5; D not resolved. Trimming stripped 1 base from V and 3 bases from J, with 15 bases between. Germline V CDR1 and CDR2: MDHEN, SYDVKM. The CDR3 extends over 16 amino acids.

This clonotype was detected a few times. The chain's CDR3 is CASTGATHQYNEQFF. The CDR3 DNA reads TGTGCCAGCACCGGCGCAACCCATCAATACAATGAGCAGTTCTTC. The chain joins TRBV25-1 to TRBJ2-1; D unresolved. There are 15 residues in the CDR3. Germline V gene lookup returns CDR1 MGHDK and CDR2 SYGVNS. Trimming took off 7 bases at V and 4 bases at J, with 17 bases between the two ends.

The chain links TRBV20-1 to TRBJ1-1, with a possible D match to TRBD1 (5 bases). Germline CDR1 and CDR2: DFQATT and SNEGSKA (reference sequence). V was cut by 6 bases and J by 11 bases, with 19 bases left in between. The CDR3 sequence is 12 residues long. CDR3 nucleotides: TGCAGTGCCACAGGTGGGGGTTTCGGGGCTTTCTTT. It codes for CSATGGGFGAFF.

This chain connects TRBV12-3 or TRBV12-4 to TRBJ2-5; TRBD2 aligns across 11 bases. The ends lost 8 bases at V and 5 bases at J; junction bases unmatched: 7. There are 14 residues in the CDR3. In DNA, the CDR3 is TGTGCCAGCGGGCTAGCGGGGGGCCCCGAGACCCAGTACTTC. It yields the protein CASGLAGGPETQYF.

This sequence joins TRBV20-1 and TRBJ1-4; D is uncertain. Germline V gene data show CDR1 as DFQATT and CDR2 as SNEGSKA (reference sequence). The CDR3 is 15 amino acids. The V end was cut by 6 bases, the J end by 5 bases, with 19 bases between. CDR3 bases: TGCAGTGCCCCTCAAAAGGGTACAGCGAATGAAAAACTGTTTTTT. This codes for CSAPQKGTANEKLFF.

This clonotype was seen more than once but under ten times. This chain uses TRBV7-2 with TRBJ2-5; TRBD2 might be the D (5 bases). V shed 4 bases and J shed 4 bases, with 10 bases lying between them. Germline V gene lookup returns CDR1 SGHTA and CDR2 FQGNSA. CDR3 length: 13 amino acids. CDR3 protein: CASSYGEIETQYF. The CDR3 DNA follows: TGTGCCAGCAGCTACGGGGAAATAGAGACCCAGTACTTC. The variable domain in full, completed from reference TRBV7-2 and TRBJ2-5, reads GAGVSQSPSNKVTEKGKDVELRCDPISGHTALYWYRQSLGQGLEFLIYFQGNSAPDKSGLPSDRFSAERTGGSVSTLTIQRTQQEDSAVYLCASSYGEIETQYFGPGTRLLVL.

This clonotype showed up just a few times. The chain has TRBV6-1 and TRBJ1-2; a weak D match, TRBD1 (5 bases). The germline V and J ends were trimmed by 3 bases and 6 bases, with 11 bases remaining between them. The CDR3 extends over 13 amino acids. Germline CDR1 is MNHNS and CDR2 is SASEGT. DNA for the CDR3: TGTGCCAGCAGTGACGGACGGGGGGATGGCTACACCTTC. Translation gives CASSDGRGDGYTF.